This T cell receptor (beta chain) was profiled in a study of control samples from healthy donors and cancer patients (dated by TCRdb to the early 2020s). The library was obtained by the immunoSEQ multiplex PCR assay. TCRdb stores this immuneACCESS table with in-frame sequences only. Part of the clones is absent; in the studies checked, under half of the shortfall reflects unresolved V genes, and no reason is known for the rest. The sample table lists roughly 190,000 clones, approximately 91% of them with a count of one. The top ten hold around 1.9% of the sample. Reading the germline V gene (reference sequence) gives CDR1 GTSNPN and CDR2 SVGIG. Inclusive of the bounding cysteine and phenylalanine, the CDR3 is 14 residues long. Here the CDR3 DNA is all that survives: 42 bases in frame from base 1. Note on this clone: There is no known antigen for this receptor. No qualities accompany the bases; no much larger clone lies one base away.

The sequenced sample was blood. Recombination linked TRBV30 to TRBJ2-1, with the D call perhaps TRBD1 or TRBD2, as 5 bases match in each case. The clonotype originates from a man between 25 and 39 years old in good health. The DNA sequence follows: TGTTGTAGGGATGACTTGGGGGTGGGGAATGAGCAGTTCTTC. Translation gives CCRDDLGVGNEQFF.